This T cell receptor beta chain was documented in a study of CD8 T cells in Susac syndrome. Points from the study as a whole: A relatively small number of individuals underwent TCR sequencing and HLA analysis.

A word on this clonotype: No antigen is known for it.

CDR1 and CDR2 (germline): LGHNA, YSLEER. This CDR3 contains 16 residues. J was trimmed by 4 bases and V by 0 bases; bases with no gene match: 4. After extraction with the RNeasy kit, 0.5 to 1 ug of the RNA was reverse transcribed using random hexamers. TCRdb redid the calling of the immunoSEQ multiplex PCR reads with MiXCR, one entry per CDR3 protein. Of approximately 76,000 distinct CDR3 sequences in the sample, just under 95% were seen once. Sequencing targeted TCR beta in blood CD8+ and CD4+ T cells. Negative isolation was used for CD8+ and CD4+ T cells and FACS enrichment for TEMRA cells. This receptor was taken from a human donor with multiple sclerosis. The J gene is TRBJ2-1, the V gene TRBV4-3; 9 bases agree with TRBD2. The sequenced material came from CD8+ T cells from PBMCs. The CDR3 loop reads CASSQDNSGGYNEQFF. The CDR3 coding sequence is TGCGCCAGCAGCCAAGATAACAGCGGGGGGTACAATGAGCAGTTCTTC.